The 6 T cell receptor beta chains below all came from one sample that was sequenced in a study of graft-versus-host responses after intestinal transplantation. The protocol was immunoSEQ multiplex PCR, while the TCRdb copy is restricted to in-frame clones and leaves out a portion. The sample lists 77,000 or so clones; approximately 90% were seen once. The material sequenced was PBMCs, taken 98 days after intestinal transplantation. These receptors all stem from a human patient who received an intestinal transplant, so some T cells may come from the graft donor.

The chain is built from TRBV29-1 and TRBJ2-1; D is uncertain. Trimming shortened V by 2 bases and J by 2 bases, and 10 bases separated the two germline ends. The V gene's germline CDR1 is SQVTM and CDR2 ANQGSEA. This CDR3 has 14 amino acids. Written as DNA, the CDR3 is TGCAGCGTTGAATCTTGGACCACCTACAATGAGCAGTTCTTC. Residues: CSVESWTTYNEQFF.

CDR3 DNA: TGTGCCAGCAGCTCTCCATGGGGGGAGACCCAGTACTTC. Amino acids: CASSSPWGETQYF. This chain links TRBV9 with TRBJ2-5, with D tentatively TRBD1 or TRBD2 (5 bases each). CDR1 SGDLS and CDR2 YYNGEE come from the germline V gene. V shed 4 bases and J shed 5 bases, with 12 bases lying between them. This CDR3 has 13 residues.

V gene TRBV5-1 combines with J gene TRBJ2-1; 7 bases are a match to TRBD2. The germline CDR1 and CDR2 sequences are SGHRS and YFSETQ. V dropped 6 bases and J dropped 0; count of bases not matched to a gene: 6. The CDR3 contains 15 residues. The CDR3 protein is CASNWGGFSYNEQFF. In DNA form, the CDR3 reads TGCGCCAGCAACTGGGGGGGTTTCTCCTACAATGAGCAGTTCTTC.

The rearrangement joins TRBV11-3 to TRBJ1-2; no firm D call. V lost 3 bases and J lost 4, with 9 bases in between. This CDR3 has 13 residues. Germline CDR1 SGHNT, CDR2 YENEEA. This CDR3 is CASSLIRSYGYTF. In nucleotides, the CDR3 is TGTGCCAGCAGCTTGATCCGTTCCTATGGCTACACCTTC.

The CDR3 spells CASRPEAGLSYNEQFF. CDR3 coding DNA: TGTGCCAGCAGGCCCGAAGCGGGGCTCTCCTACAATGAGCAGTTCTTC. The rearrangement links TRBV7-6 to TRBJ2-1; TRBD2 aligns across 7 bases. J lost 0 bases, V lost 6 bases, and 8 bases had no gene match. This CDR3 has 16 amino acids. In germline, CDR1 is SGHVS, CDR2 FNYEAQ.

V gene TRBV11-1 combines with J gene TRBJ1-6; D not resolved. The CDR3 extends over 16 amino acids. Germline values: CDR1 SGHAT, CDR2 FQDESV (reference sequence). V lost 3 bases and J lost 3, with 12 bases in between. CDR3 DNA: TGTGCCAGCAGCTTTACCGGTGTTCGCTATAATTCACCCCTCCACTTT. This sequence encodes CASSFTGVRYNSPLHF.